The 5 T cell receptor beta chains listed next were all sequenced from one sample in a study of blood T cell repertoires in COVID-19. TCRdb's copy holds only in-frame clones and misses some; the assay was immunoSEQ multiplex PCR. The table includes hundreds of thousands of clones, about 93% detected once. The sample consisted of peripheral blood. The receptors derive from a woman under 30 who had recovered from COVID-19.

The chain is built from TRBV27 and TRBJ2-2, with D tentatively TRBD2 (6 bases). The CDR3 contains 16 residues. The V gene lost 7 bases and the J gene lost 7 bases, with 22 bases spanning the gap. CDR1 is MNHEY, CDR2 SMNVEV, per germline (reference sequence). The CDR3 DNA reads as TGTGCCAGCACCTCACTAGGGGCGGGATCGTACGGGGAGCTGTTTTTT. Its protein product is CASTSLGAGSYGELFF.

This clone has a single count. This chain connects TRBV19 to TRBJ1-5; no clear D gene. The germline V gene encodes CDR1 LNHDA and CDR2 SQIVND (reference sequence). V gave up 7 bases and J gave up 0 bases, with 4 bases separating them. The CDR3 is made up of 12 amino acids. CDR3 protein: CASKRSNQPQHF. CDR3 bases: TGTGCCAGTAAGCGTAGCAATCAGCCCCAGCATTTT.

This chain links TRBV5-6 with TRBJ2-1; 8 positions match TRBD1. This CDR3 contains 16 residues. Trimming at V came to 6 bases and at J to 0 bases, leaving 8 bases not matched to a gene. Germline CDR1 reads SGHDT; CDR2 reads YYEEEE. This chain's CDR3 is CASNLRQGSSYNEQFF. CDR3 nucleotides: TGTGCCAGCAACCTCAGACAGGGGAGCTCCTACAATGAGCAGTTCTTC.

The chain couples TRBV19 to TRBJ1-5; 8 positions agree with TRBD1. There are 16 residues in the CDR3. CDR1 and CDR2 (germline): LNHDA, SQIVND (reference sequence). J was trimmed by 0 bases and V by 5 bases; bases with no gene match: 6. The CDR3 is CASSPRTGISNQPQHF. The CDR3 nucleotides read TGTGCCAGTAGTCCTAGGACAGGGATTAGCAATCAGCCCCAGCATTTT.

The chain employs TRBV19 and TRBJ1-4; possibly TRBD1 for D (6 bases). Trimming removed 2 bases at V and 8 bases at J, with 12 bases between. This CDR3 spans 14 amino acids. The germline gives CDR1 LNHDA, CDR2 SQIVND (reference sequence). The CDR3 DNA reads TGTGCCAGTAGTATACGGGACAATAGAGAAAAACTGTTTTTT. Protein: CASSIRDNREKLFF.